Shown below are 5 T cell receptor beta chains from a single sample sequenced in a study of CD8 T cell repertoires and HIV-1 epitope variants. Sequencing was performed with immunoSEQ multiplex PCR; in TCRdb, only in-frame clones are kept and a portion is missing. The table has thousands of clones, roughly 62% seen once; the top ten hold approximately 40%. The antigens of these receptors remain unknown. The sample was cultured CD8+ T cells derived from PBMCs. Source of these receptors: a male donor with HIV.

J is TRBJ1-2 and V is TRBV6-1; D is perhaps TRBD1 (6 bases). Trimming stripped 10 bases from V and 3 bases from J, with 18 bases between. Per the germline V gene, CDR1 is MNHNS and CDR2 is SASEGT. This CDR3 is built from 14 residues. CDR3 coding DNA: TGTGCCACCCTCGGACAGCACGATGACTATGGCTACACCTTC. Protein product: CATLGQHDDYGYTF.

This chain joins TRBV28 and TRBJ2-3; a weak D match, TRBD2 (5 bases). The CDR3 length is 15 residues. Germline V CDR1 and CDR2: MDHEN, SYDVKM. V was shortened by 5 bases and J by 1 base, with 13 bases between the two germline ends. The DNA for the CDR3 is TGTGCCAGCAGTGGAGGACTCCGGGGCACAGATACGCAGTATTTT. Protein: CASSGGLRGTDTQYF. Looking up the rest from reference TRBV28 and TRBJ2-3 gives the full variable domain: DVKVTQSSRYLVKRTGEKVFLECVQDMDHENMFWYRQDPGLGLRLIYFSYDVKMKEKGDIPEGYSVSREKKERFSLILESASTNQTSMYLCASSGGLRGTDTQYFGPGTRLTVL.

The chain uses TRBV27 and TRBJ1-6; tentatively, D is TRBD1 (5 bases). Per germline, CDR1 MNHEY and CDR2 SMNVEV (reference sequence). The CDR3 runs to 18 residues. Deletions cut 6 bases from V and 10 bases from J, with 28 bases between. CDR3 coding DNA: TGTGCCAGCAGAACCTCTTCGCTGGGACCACCCCGGGAGTCACCCCTCCACTTT. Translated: CASRTSSLGPPRESPLHF.

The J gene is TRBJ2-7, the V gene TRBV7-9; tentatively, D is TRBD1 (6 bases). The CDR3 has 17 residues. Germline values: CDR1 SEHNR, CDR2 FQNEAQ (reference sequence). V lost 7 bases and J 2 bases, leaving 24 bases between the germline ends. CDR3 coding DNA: TGTGCCAGCACCACGAGTGGGTTCGGGACATTAGCCTACGAGCAGTACTTC. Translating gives CASTTSGFGTLAYEQYF.

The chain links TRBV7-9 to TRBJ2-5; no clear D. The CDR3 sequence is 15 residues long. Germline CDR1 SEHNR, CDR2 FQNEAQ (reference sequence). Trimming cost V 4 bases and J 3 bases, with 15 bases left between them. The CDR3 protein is CASSSLTGREETQYF. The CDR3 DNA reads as TGTGCCAGCAGCTCCCTCACCGGACGGGAAGAGACCCAGTACTTC.